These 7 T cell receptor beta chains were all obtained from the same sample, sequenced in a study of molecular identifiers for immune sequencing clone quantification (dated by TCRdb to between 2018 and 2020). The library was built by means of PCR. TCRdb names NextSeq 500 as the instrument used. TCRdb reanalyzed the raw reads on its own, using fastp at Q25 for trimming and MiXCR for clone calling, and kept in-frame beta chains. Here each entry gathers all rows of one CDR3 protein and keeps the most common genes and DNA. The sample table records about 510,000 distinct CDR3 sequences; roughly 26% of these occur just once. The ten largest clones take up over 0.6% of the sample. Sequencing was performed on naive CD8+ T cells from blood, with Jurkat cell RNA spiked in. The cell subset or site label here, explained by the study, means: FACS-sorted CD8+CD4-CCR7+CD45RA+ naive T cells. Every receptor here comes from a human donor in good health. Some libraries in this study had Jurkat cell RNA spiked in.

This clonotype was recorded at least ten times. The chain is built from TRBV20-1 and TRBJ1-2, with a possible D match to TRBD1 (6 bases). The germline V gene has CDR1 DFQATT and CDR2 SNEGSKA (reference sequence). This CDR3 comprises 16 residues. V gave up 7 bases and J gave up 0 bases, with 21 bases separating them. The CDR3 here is CSVNRDTDNSNYGYTF. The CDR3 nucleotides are TGCAGTGTTAACCGGGACACCGATAATTCTAACTATGGCTACACCTTC.

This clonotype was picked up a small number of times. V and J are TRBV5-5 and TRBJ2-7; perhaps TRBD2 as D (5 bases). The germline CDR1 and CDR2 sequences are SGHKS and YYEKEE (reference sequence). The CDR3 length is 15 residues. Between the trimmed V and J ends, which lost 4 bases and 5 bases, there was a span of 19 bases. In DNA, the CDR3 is TGTGCCAGCAGCCCGCGGGCCGTCCTTTTCCACGAGCAGTACTTC. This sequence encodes CASSPRAVLFHEQYF.

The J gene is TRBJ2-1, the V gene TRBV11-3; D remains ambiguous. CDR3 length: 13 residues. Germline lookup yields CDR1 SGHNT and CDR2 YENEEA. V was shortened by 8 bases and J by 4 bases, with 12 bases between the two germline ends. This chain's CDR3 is CASSGDGYNEQFF. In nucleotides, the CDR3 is TGTGCCAGCTCCGGAGATGGGTACAATGAGCAGTTCTTC.

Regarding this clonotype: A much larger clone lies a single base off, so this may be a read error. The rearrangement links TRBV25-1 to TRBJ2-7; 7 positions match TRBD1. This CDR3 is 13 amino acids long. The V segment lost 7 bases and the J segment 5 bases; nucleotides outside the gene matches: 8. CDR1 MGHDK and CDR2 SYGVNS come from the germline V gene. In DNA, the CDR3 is TGTGCCAGCATGACAGGGACCGGCAACGAGCAGTACTTC. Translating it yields CASMTGTGNEQYF.

CDR3 sequence: CASSNMGRDRFNYGYTF. The CDR3 DNA follows: TGTGCCAGCAGCAATATGGGCAGGGACCGCTTTAACTATGGCTACACCTTC. The genes are TRBV21-1 and TRBJ1-2; the listed D gene, TRBD1, was not tested against the DNA. TRBV21-1 counts as a pseudogene. The CDR3 is 17 residues long.

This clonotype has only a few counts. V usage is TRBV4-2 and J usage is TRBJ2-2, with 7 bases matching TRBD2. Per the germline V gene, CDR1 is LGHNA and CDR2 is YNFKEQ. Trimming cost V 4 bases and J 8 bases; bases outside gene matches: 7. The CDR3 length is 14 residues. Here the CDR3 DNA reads TGTGCCAGCAGCCCAGCCGGGGGGTTAGGGGAGCTGTTTTTT. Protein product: CASSPAGGLGELFF.

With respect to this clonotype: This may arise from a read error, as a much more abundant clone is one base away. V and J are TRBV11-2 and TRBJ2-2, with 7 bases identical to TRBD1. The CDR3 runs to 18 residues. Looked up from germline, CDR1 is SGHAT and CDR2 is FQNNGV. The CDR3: CASSSRTGPSVNTGELLF. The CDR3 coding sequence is TGTGCCAGCAGCTCGAGGACAGGTCCTTCTGTGAACACCGGGGAGCTGCTTTTT.